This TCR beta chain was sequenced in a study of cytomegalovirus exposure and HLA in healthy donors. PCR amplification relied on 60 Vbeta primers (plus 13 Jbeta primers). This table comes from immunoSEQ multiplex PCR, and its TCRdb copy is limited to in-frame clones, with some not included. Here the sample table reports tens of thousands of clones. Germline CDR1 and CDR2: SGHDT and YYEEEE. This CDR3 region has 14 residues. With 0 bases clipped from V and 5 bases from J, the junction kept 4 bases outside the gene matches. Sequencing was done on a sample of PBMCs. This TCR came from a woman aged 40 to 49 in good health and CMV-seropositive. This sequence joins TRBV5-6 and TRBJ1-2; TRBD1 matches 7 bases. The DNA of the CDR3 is TGTGCCAGCAGCTTGGAGGGCAGGGGGTATGGCTACACCTTC. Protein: CASSLEGRGYGYTF. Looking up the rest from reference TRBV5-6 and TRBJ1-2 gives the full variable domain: DAGVTQSPTHLIKTRGQQVTLRCSPKSGHDTVSWYQQALGQGPQFIFQYYEEEERQRGNFPDRFSGHQFPNYSSELNVNALLLGDSALYLCASSLEGRGYGYTFGSGTRLTVV.